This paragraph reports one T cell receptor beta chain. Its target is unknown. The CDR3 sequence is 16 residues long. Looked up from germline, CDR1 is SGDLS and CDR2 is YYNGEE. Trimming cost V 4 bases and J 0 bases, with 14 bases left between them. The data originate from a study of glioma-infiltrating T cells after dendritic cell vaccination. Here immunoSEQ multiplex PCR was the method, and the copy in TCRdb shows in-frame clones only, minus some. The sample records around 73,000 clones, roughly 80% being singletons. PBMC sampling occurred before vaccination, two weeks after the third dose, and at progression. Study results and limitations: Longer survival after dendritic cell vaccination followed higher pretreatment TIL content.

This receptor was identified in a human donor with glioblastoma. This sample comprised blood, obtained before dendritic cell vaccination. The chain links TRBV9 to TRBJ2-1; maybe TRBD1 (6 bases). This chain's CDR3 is CASSPDSRYSYNEQFF. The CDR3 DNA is TGTGCCAGCAGCCCGGACAGTCGTTACTCCTACAATGAGCAGTTCTTC.